This T cell receptor beta chain was retrieved from a study of blood T cells in healthy people across ages. Findings of the study overall: A roughly linear fall in TCR beta diversity per million T cells was seen with increasing age.

This clonotype was seen just once. Its antigen is not known. It was with a sample-barcoded 5' primer and a J-beta primer mix that a second PCR of about 7 to 12 cycles was run. TCRdb reanalysed the 5' RACE reads using MiXCR and keeps one entry per CDR3 protein. The sample has about 640,000 distinct CDR3 sequences, roughly 53% seen once. Germline V gives CDR1 SGHTA, CDR2 FQGNSA. The trim removed 7 bases at V and 0 bases at J, leaving 8 bases unmatched. The CDR3 contains 15 residues. The chain carries TRBV7-2 and TRBJ1-2; 7 nucleotides align to TRBD1. The material sequenced was blood. The receptor was isolated from a man aged 55-75 years in good health. CDR3 loop: CASNLGTDTNYGYTF. CDR3 coding DNA: TGTGCCAGCAACCTGGGGACAGACACTAACTATGGCTACACCTTC.